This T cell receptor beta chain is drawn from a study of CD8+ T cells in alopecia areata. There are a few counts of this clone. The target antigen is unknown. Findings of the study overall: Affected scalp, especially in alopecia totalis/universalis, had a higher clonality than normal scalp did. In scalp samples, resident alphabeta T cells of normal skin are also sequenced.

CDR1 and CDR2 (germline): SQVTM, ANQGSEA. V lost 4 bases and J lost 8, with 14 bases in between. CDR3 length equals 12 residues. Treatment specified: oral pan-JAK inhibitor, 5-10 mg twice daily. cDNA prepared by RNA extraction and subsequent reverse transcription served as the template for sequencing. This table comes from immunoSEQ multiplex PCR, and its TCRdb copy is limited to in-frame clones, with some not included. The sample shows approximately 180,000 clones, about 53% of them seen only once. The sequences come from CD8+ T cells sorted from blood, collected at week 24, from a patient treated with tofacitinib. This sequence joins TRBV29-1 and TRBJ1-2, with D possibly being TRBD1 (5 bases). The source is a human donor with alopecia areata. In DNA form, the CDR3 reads TGCAGCGTTGTAAAAGGATCAGGGGGCTACACCTTC. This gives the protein CSVVKGSGGYTF.